The T cell receptor (beta chain) described here comes from a study of blood T cell repertoires in COVID-19. The overall study: The origin of the acute and convalescent COVID-19 samples was the United States, Italy and Spain.

Sequenced by immunoSEQ multiplex PCR; TCRdb stores in-frame clones only, minus some. The sample has approximately 470,000 clones, roughly 87% seen once. Germline-derived CDR1 and CDR2 are SGHAT and FQNNGV. This CDR3 contains 11 residues. Trimming removed 4 bases at V and 6 bases at J, with 7 bases between. Enrolled through a virtual design, the participants were between roughly 18 and 90 years of age and came from under 25 US areas. Sequenced: PBMCs or T cells enriched from blood (not recorded which). This sequence joins TRBV11-2 and TRBJ2-7; D ambiguous. The source of this sequence is a woman between 18 and 30 years old who had recovered from COVID-19. CDR3 bases: TGTGCCAGCAGCTCCCTGAGCGAGCAGTACTTC. This encodes CASSSLSEQYF.